The 26 T cell receptor beta chains in this list originate from one sample, sequenced in a study of T-cell memory formation after mild COVID-19. TCRdb reprocessed the 5' RACE reads via MiXCR and lists one record per CDR3 protein. The data hold approximately 340,000 distinct CDR3 sequences, with over 10% observed a single time. Specimen: PBMCs or a T cell subset sorted from them (not recorded which). Receptors originate from a man aged 18 to 30 who had mild COVID-19 (a few samples of this study predate the infection). Cell type and time point are not known.

This CDR3 reads CASSYGGTGNTDTQYF. The CDR3 DNA follows: TGTGCCAGCAGCTATGGGGGGACAGGAAATACAGATACGCAGTATTTT. V gene TRBV6-2 or TRBV6-3 combines with J gene TRBJ2-3; 8 nucleotides line up with TRBD1. The CDR3 runs 16 residues. The germline V gene encodes CDR1 MNHEY and CDR2 SVGEGT. V dropped 6 bases and J dropped 3; count of bases not matched to a gene: 11.

This chain connects TRBV7-9 to TRBJ2-7, with 8 bases that match TRBD1. The junction had 0 bases not matched to a gene; V was cut back by 5 bases and J by 3 bases. The CDR3 consists of 12 residues. Germline V gives CDR1 SEHNR, CDR2 FQNEAQ (reference sequence). Written as DNA, the CDR3 is TGTGCCAGCAGCACAGGGGGCTACGAGCAGTACGTC. Translation: CASSTGGYEQYV.

The chain carries TRBV9 and TRBJ2-5, with 7 positions matching TRBD1. The CDR3 is 16 residues long. V trimming: 4 bases; J trimming: 5 bases; junction bases outside the gene matches: 14. Germline CDR1 and CDR2: SGDLS and YYNGEE. The CDR3 DNA sequence: TGTGCCAGCAGCAGACTGGGACAGCCCATTTTCGAGACCCAGTACTTC. Translation: CASSRLGQPIFETQYF.

The rearrangement joins TRBV7-2 to TRBJ2-3; TRBD2 might be the D (5 bases). Trimming removed 1 base at V and 6 bases at J, with 11 bases between. Looked up from germline, CDR1 is SGHTA and CDR2 is FQGNSA. This CDR3 comprises 14 residues. The CDR3 nucleotides are TGTGCCAGCAGCTTAGAGGCGGGTATGGATACGCAGTATTTT. Its translation is CASSLEAGMDTQYF.

There are many counts of this clonotype. The chain is built from TRBV10-3 and TRBJ2-5, with 7 bases fitting TRBD2. Germline CDR1 ENHRY, CDR2 SYGVKD. Trimming took 10 bases from V and 5 from J; bases not matched to a gene: 10. The CDR3 extends over 13 amino acids. CDR3 in DNA: TGTGCCACCACCCAGGCCGGGGGGGAGACCCAGTACTTC. It translates to CATTQAGGETQYF.

The rearrangement uses TRBV7-9 and TRBJ2-1, with D maybe TRBD1 (5 bases). The V gene's germline CDR1 is SEHNR and CDR2 FQNEAQ (reference sequence). The V and J ends lost 1 base and 5 bases respectively, with 9 bases between them. This CDR3 is 14 amino acids long. The CDR3, as DNA: TGTGCCAGCAGCTTAGTGTTCAGGGACAATGAGCAGTTCTTC. Translating it yields CASSLVFRDNEQFF.

The rearrangement joins TRBV28 to TRBJ2-3; TRBD2 matches at 10 bases. This CDR3 is 14 amino acids long. Germline loops: CDR1 MDHEN, CDR2 SYDVKM. The V segment lost 5 bases and the J segment 5 bases; nucleotides outside the gene matches: 4. This chain's CDR3 is CASSGLAEGDTQYF. Here the CDR3 DNA reads TGTGCCAGCAGTGGACTAGCGGAGGGAGATACGCAGTATTTT.

This clonotype appeared many times. This chain uses TRBV7-8 with TRBJ2-1, with 8 bases identical to TRBD2. V shed 7 bases, J shed 3 bases, and the junction held 8 bases outside the gene matches. The V gene's germline CDR1 is SGHVS and CDR2 FQNEAQ. The CDR3 runs 15 residues. In DNA, the CDR3 is TGTGCCAGCACCCCGCCCCGGGGGGGCTACAATGAGCAGTTCTTC. Its translation: CASTPPRGGYNEQFF. Looking up the rest from reference TRBV7-8 and TRBJ2-1 gives the full variable domain: GAGVSQSPRYKVAKRGQDVALRCDPISGHVSLFWYQQALGQGPEFLTYFQNEAQLDKSGLPSDRFFAERPEGSVSTLKIQRTQQEDSAVYLCASTPPRGGYNEQFFGPGTRLTVL.

The chain recombines TRBV6-5 with TRBJ2-3; the match to TRBD1 covers 7 bases. Looked up from germline, CDR1 is MNHEY and CDR2 is SVGAGI. The CDR3 contains 15 residues. The ends lost 5 bases at V and 3 bases at J; junction bases unmatched: 8. The CDR3 here is CASSRKGTETDTQYF. The CDR3 DNA follows: TGTGCCAGCAGTCGCAAGGGGACAGAGACAGATACGCAGTATTTT.

This clonotype was seen more than once but under ten times. The V gene is TRBV10-3, the J gene TRBJ2-6; D possibly corresponds to TRBD2 (6 bases). The CDR3 has 15 amino acids. V was trimmed by 4 bases and J by 3 bases, leaving 10 bases between them. Germline lookup yields CDR1 ENHRY and CDR2 SYGVKD. This chain's CDR3 is CAISVGGDGANVLTF. The CDR3 region has the DNA TGTGCCATCAGTGTTGGAGGGGATGGGGCCAACGTCCTGACTTTC.

This clonotype was observed a few times. The rearrangement joins TRBV19 to TRBJ2-7, with D perhaps matching TRBD1 (6 bases). V was shortened by 8 bases and J by 0 bases, with 20 bases between the two germline ends. Germline CDR1 LNHDA, CDR2 SQIVND (reference sequence). CDR3 size: 16 residues. The chain's CDR3 is CASAGLDSESSYEQYF. As DNA, the CDR3 is TGTGCCAGTGCAGGGCTGGACAGCGAGAGCTCCTACGAGCAGTACTTC.

This clonotype was recorded once. This rearrangement joins TRBV11-2 to TRBJ2-3; 8 bases match TRBD2. Unmatched junction bases numbered 9, after V lost 8 bases and J lost 2 bases. Germline V gene sequence: CDR1 SGHAT, CDR2 FQNNGV. CDR3 length: 15 residues. CDR3 region: CASRGGGPLTDTQYF. The CDR3 DNA reads TGTGCCAGCCGCGGCGGGGGGCCTCTCACAGATACGCAGTATTTT.

The genes are TRBV19 and TRBJ1-1, with D hard to call. Germline CDR1 reads LNHDA; CDR2 reads SQIVND (reference sequence). The V end lost 3 bases, the J end lost 2 bases, and 7 bases lay between the germline ends. The CDR3 has 13 amino acids. The CDR3 bases are TGTGCCAGTAGTATTTCGCACAACACTGAAGCTTTCTTT. It codes for CASSISHNTEAFF.

The table lists this clonotype with a few counts. V is TRBV20-1 and J is TRBJ2-3, with TRBD1 matching 10 bases. Germline V lookup: CDR1 DFQATT, CDR2 SNEGSKA (reference sequence). The V and J ends lost 6 bases and 4 bases, in that order; junction bases with no gene match: 10. There are 15 residues in the CDR3. The CDR3 nucleotides read TGCAGTGCCAACCGGGACAGGGGTTTGTCAGATACGCAGTATTTT. It yields the protein CSANRDRGLSDTQYF.

The V call is TRBV19, the J call TRBJ2-5; tentatively, D is TRBD1 (5 bases). CDR1 is LNHDA and CDR2 is SQIVND in the germline V gene (reference sequence). V lost 2 bases and J lost 1, with 11 bases in between. This CDR3 has 15 residues. This CDR3 is CASSIFDRGQETQYF. The DNA for the CDR3 is TGTGCCAGTAGTATATTTGACAGAGGCCAAGAGACCCAGTACTTC.

The V call is TRBV7-8, the J call TRBJ1-2, with 9 bases matching TRBD1. Per the germline V gene, CDR1 is SGHVS and CDR2 is FQNEAQ. Trimming took 5 bases from V and 4 from J; bases not matched to a gene: 8. This CDR3 contains 15 residues. The CDR3 bases are TGTGCCAGCAGCGCCCGGGACAGGGCCCTCTATGGCTACACCTTC. Translated, it gives CASSARDRALYGYTF. Using reference TRBV7-8 and TRBJ1-2 for the parts outside the CDR3, the full variable domain is GAGVSQSPRYKVAKRGQDVALRCDPISGHVSLFWYQQALGQGPEFLTYFQNEAQLDKSGLPSDRFFAERPEGSVSTLKIQRTQQEDSAVYLCASSARDRALYGYTFGSGTRLTVV.

The J gene is TRBJ2-3, the V gene TRBV12-3 or TRBV12-4; D not resolved. V lost 6 bases, J lost 2 bases, and 12 bases lay in between. The CDR3 is 14 residues long. DNA for the CDR3: TGTGCCAGCAGCTCGGACGGTACCACAGATACGCAGTATTTT. Protein sequence: CASSSDGTTDTQYF.

The DNA for the CDR3 is TGTGCCAGCAGTTTTGTAGGACAGGGAGGGGGGCAGCCCCAGCATTTT. This translates into CASSFVGQGGGQPQHF. The rearrangement uses TRBV27 and TRBJ1-5, with 8 bases matching TRBD1. Germline CDR1 is MNHEY and CDR2 is SMNVEV (reference sequence). V trimming: 3 bases; J trimming: 7 bases; junction bases outside the gene matches: 11. CDR3 length: 16 amino acids.

The J gene is TRBJ2-3, the V gene TRBV9; D is possibly TRBD1 (6 bases). The CDR3 sequence is 17 residues long. Per germline, CDR1 SGDLS and CDR2 YYNGEE. V was trimmed by 2 bases and J by 0 bases, leaving 16 bases between them. CDR3 protein: CASSVSLGTTSTDTQYF. The DNA for the CDR3 is TGTGCCAGCAGCGTCTCCCTCGGGACAACTAGCACAGATACGCAGTATTTT.

This clonotype was detected many times. This chain links TRBV4-1 with TRBJ2-3; D gene unclear. Trimming removed 1 base from V and 4 bases from J, with 9 bases in between. CDR1 and CDR2 (germline): MGHRA, YSYEKL. The CDR3 covers 14 residues. CDR3 bases: TGCGCCAGCAGCCAAGTTGCAGCCCCAGATACGCAGTATTTT. It yields the protein CASSQVAAPDTQYF.

This clonotype was observed a handful of times. The rearrangement joins TRBV2 to TRBJ2-5, with D unclear. The germline V gene has CDR1 SNHLY and CDR2 FYNNEI. Trimming shortened V by 8 bases and J by 10 bases, and 17 bases separated the two germline ends. The CDR3 contains 12 residues. The CDR3, as DNA: TGTGCCAGCTTAAGATTCATCCTGAGCCAGTACTTC. Amino acid sequence: CASLRFILSQYF.

The table lists this clonotype with a few counts. This sequence joins TRBV27 and TRBJ2-2; the D gene is possibly TRBD2 (6 bases). From germline, CDR1 is MNHEY and CDR2 SMNVEV (reference sequence). The CDR3 totals 17 residues. V lost 2 bases and J lost 3, with 16 bases in between. CDR3 coding DNA: TGTGCCAGCAGTTTAGTAGTCCGGCGGGGATACACCGGGGAGCTGTTTTTT. Its translation is CASSLVVRRGYTGELFF.

This clonotype was seen only a few times. The gene calls are TRBV19 and TRBJ2-7; D possibly matches TRBD1 or TRBD2 (5 bases each). V was pared by 5 bases and J by 2 bases, with 13 bases between. The CDR3 spans 14 residues. Germline-derived CDR1 and CDR2 are LNHDA and SQIVND (reference sequence). The CDR3 bases are TGTGCCAGTAGTCGGGACGGTGAAACCTACGAGCAGTACTTC. Protein product: CASSRDGETYEQYF.

This clonotype was seen more than once but under ten times. The chain employs TRBV4-1 and TRBJ2-1; the match to TRBD1 covers 10 bases. V lost 4 bases and J lost 6; bases outside the gene matches: 9. This CDR3 has 16 residues. In germline, CDR1 is MGHRA, CDR2 YSYEKL. The CDR3 loop is CASSRKGQGIFNEQFF. The CDR3 bases are TGCGCCAGCAGCCGCAAGGGACAGGGGATTTTCAATGAGCAGTTCTTC.

The chain has TRBV4-2 and TRBJ2-5; no firm D call. CDR3 length equals 15 residues. Germline V gene lookup returns CDR1 LGHNA and CDR2 YNFKEQ. Trimming cost V 0 bases and J 2 bases, with 10 bases left between them. The CDR3 DNA is TGTGCCAGCAGCCAAGATTTCCCTAGTCAAGAGACCCAGTACTTC. Its protein product is CASSQDFPSQETQYF.

This clonotype was counted ten times or more. The genes are TRBV14 and TRBJ2-3; TRBD2 might be the D (6 bases). This CDR3 spans 17 amino acids. Trimming took off 1 base at V and 3 bases at J, with 17 bases between the two ends. Germline values: CDR1 SGHDN, CDR2 FVKESK. The DNA of the CDR3 is TGTGCCAGCAGCCAAGGAAAGATGGCGGGGCGGACAGATACGCAGTATTTT. The encoded protein is CASSQGKMAGRTDTQYF.